The TCR beta chain under discussion was sequenced for a study of T cells after yellow fever vaccination. Comments on this clonotype: As yet, its antigen is unknown. No conserved phenylalanine or tryptophan ends this CDR3, so it is likely a read error.

Study-wide results and limits: The booster saw the reappearance of most primary-vaccination clones (approximately 97% CD4, about 90% CD8). A small share of clonotypes appeared in both CD4 and CD8 compartments.

The CDR3 has 15 amino acids. Trimming removed 6 bases from V and 0 bases from J, with 13 bases in between. From germline, CDR1 is SNHLY and CDR2 FYNNEI. TCRdb called the 5' RACE reads again in MiXCR, with one record for every CDR3 protein. The sample contains some 97,000 distinct CDR3 sequences, 5.8% of which appear only once. This specimen consisted of CD8+ T cells sorted from PBMCs, obtained 10 days after the yellow fever booster vaccination. This clonotype originated in a man between 18 and 29 years old who received the YFV17D yellow fever vaccine. The chain recombines TRBV2 with TRBJ2-3; D may be TRBD2 (5 bases). CDR3 in DNA: TGTGCCAGCAGCGACTCCCAGCGGAGCACAGATACGCAGTATTTA. Translated: CASSDSQRSTDTQYL.